What follows are 30 T cell receptor beta chains derived from one specimen sequenced in a study of Ad26.COV2.S vaccination and SARS-CoV-2 variants (dated by TCRdb to the early 2020s). Library preparation used the immunoSEQ multiplex PCR assay. TCRdb re-hosts the immuneACCESS table, in-frame sequences only. Its copies lack some clones; in the studies checked, an unresolved V gene accounts for under half of them, and the cause for the rest is not known. This sample comprises more than 300,000 clones, 86% of them detected only once. The top ten clonotypes cover around 2% of the sample. The treatment or condition label on this specimen signifies: 15 to 20 received Ad26.COV2.S at low or high dose, single or two shots; 5 received placebo; per-sample allocation not given. Repertoires of vaccine and placebo recipients were sequenced from samples taken on day 63 after the first injection. The specimen comprised peripheral blood, sampled in a trial of Ad26.COV2.S vaccine versus placebo. Source of these receptors: a person aged 18 to 65 who received the Ad26.COV2.S COVID-19 vaccine or a placebo.

This sequence joins TRBV10-3 and TRBJ2-7; tentatively, D is TRBD1 (6 bases). The length of the CDR3 is 13 residues. Per the germline V gene, CDR1 is ENHRY and CDR2 is SYGVKD. Trimming pared 11 bases from V and 1 base from J, leaving 15 bases between. CDR3 nucleotides: TGTGCCGCTAAAAGGGACACTTCCTACGAGCAGTACTTC. It encodes CAAKRDTSYEQYF.

This clone was seen once. The chain uses TRBV5-6 and TRBJ2-3, with 11 bases aligning to TRBD2. This CDR3 has 14 amino acids. Trimming cost V 5 bases and J 3 bases; bases outside gene matches: 2. Germline V gives CDR1 SGHDT, CDR2 YYEEEE. Here the CDR3 reads CASSSSGGTDTQYF. CDR3 DNA: TGTGCCAGCAGTTCTAGCGGGGGGACAGATACGCAGTATTTT.

The rearrangement links TRBV6-6 to TRBJ1-2; TRBD1 might be the D (6 bases). Trimming left V 6 bases short and J 13 bases short, with 15 bases between. Germline loops: CDR1 MNHNY, CDR2 SVGAGI (reference sequence). The CDR3 covers 11 residues. The CDR3 sequence: CASSRGAAITF. DNA of the CDR3: TGTGCCAGCAGCCGGGGGGCCGCTATCACCTTC.

This sequence joins TRBV20-1 and TRBJ1-1; D gene uncertain. V was shortened by 3 bases and J by 2 bases, with 10 bases between the two germline ends. CDR1 is DFQATT and CDR2 is SNEGSKA in the germline V gene (reference sequence). CDR3 length equals 13 residues. The CDR3 sequence: CSASPTTNTEAFF. CDR3 coding DNA: TGCAGTGCTAGTCCCACCACTAACACTGAAGCTTTCTTT.

The V gene is TRBV6-4, the J gene TRBJ2-2, with a tentative D call TRBD2 (5 bases). Trimming shortened V by 6 bases and J by 6 bases, and 17 bases separated the two germline ends. There are 15 residues in the CDR3. CDR1 is MRHNA, CDR2 SNTAGT, per germline. CDR3 sequence (DNA): TGTGCCAGCAGGATTCAGGCGGGCCAGGCCGGGGAGCTGTTTTTT. Translating it yields CASRIQAGQAGELFF.

This chain connects TRBV19 to TRBJ1-3; D may be TRBD1 (5 bases). This CDR3 has 17 residues. CDR1 and CDR2 (germline): LNHDA, SQIVND (reference sequence). Trimming left V 6 bases short and J 3 bases short, with 21 bases between. CDR3 bases: TGTGCCAGTAGGAACGCCTCCCCGGGGGGTCGTGGAAACACCATATATTTT. This translates into CASRNASPGGRGNTIYF.

This clone was observed a few times. The chain employs TRBV5-1 and TRBJ1-6; possible D gene TRBD1, 5 bases. Trimming removed 0 bases at V and 7 bases at J, with 8 bases between. CDR3 length: 14 amino acids. In germline, CDR1 is SGHRS, CDR2 YFSETQ. CDR3 sequence reads: CASSLGQSNSPLHF. For the CDR3, the DNA is TGCGCCAGCAGCTTGGGACAGTCAAATTCACCCCTCCACTTT.

The J gene is TRBJ1-1, the V gene TRBV4-1; D unresolved. CDR3 length: 14 residues. CDR1 MGHRA and CDR2 YSYEKL come from the germline V gene. Trimming took off 0 bases at V and 10 bases at J, with 15 bases between the two ends. In nucleotides, the CDR3 is TGCGCCAGCAGCCAAGATCGGCTGGGTACTCTAGCTTTCTTT. Its translation: CASSQDRLGTLAFF.

This rearrangement joins TRBV10-3 to TRBJ1-2; 7 bases are a match to TRBD1. The junction had 5 bases not matched to a gene; V was cut back by 5 bases and J by 2 bases. This CDR3 is 14 amino acids long. CDR1 is ENHRY, CDR2 SYGVKD, per germline. CDR3 coding DNA: TGTGCCATCAGTTACGGGACAGCAAACTATGGCTACACCTTC. Protein product: CAISYGTANYGYTF.

J is TRBJ2-2 and V is TRBV5-1; 11 bases fit TRBD2. Germline V gene data show CDR1 as SGHRS and CDR2 as YFSETQ. Losses at the gene ends were 1 base for V and 7 bases for J; bases not matched to a gene: 15. The CDR3 spans 19 residues. The CDR3 loop reads CASSLPKSFSGGEHGELFF. CDR3 bases: TGCGCCAGCAGCTTGCCGAAGAGCTTTAGCGGGGGGGAGCACGGGGAGCTGTTTTTT.

The chain has TRBV18 and TRBJ1-3; D is uncertain. V lost 3 bases and J 7 bases, leaving 16 bases between the germline ends. The CDR3 contains 15 residues. Germline lookup yields CDR1 KGHSH and CDR2 LQKENI. The DNA of the CDR3 is TGTGCCAGCTCACCCTCGCCGGTGTATATGAACACCATATATTTT. It yields the protein CASSPSPVYMNTIYF.

This rearrangement joins TRBV2 to TRBJ1-2; the match to TRBD1 covers 9 bases. CDR1 SNHLY and CDR2 FYNNEI come from the germline V gene. V lost 4 bases to trimming and J lost 7 bases; unmatched junction nucleotides: 4. CDR3 length equals 13 residues. Here the CDR3 DNA reads TGTGCCAGCAGTGCCACAGGGGGCCCTGGCTACACCTTC. This codes for CASSATGGPGYTF.

V is TRBV12-3 or TRBV12-4 and J is TRBJ2-1; a weak D match, TRBD1 (5 bases). This CDR3 comprises 12 residues. The V gene lost 5 bases and the J gene lost 9 bases, with 11 bases spanning the gap. The CDR3 spells CASSPREFEQFF. As DNA, the CDR3 is TGTGCCAGCAGTCCCAGGGAATTTGAGCAGTTCTTC.

The V call is TRBV7-2, the J call TRBJ2-7; 10 positions match TRBD2. J was trimmed by 4 bases and V by 4 bases; bases with no gene match: 4. Germline V lookup: CDR1 SGHTA, CDR2 FQGNSA. The CDR3 spans 14 residues. The CDR3 DNA reads TGTGCCAGCAGCTCTACTAGCGGGGAGTACGAGCAGTACTTC. It is translated as CASSSTSGEYEQYF.

This chain links TRBV24-1 with TRBJ2-1, with D perhaps TRBD1 or TRBD2 (5 bases each). The germline V gene encodes CDR1 KGHDR and CDR2 SFDVKD. This CDR3 contains 13 residues. The V end was cut by 3 bases, the J end by 6 bases, with 8 bases between. CDR3 amino acids: CATSDPGTNEQFF. Here the CDR3 DNA reads TGTGCCACCAGTGATCCCGGGACCAATGAGCAGTTCTTC.

V and J are TRBV25-1 and TRBJ2-7; TRBD1 aligns across 7 bases. The CDR3 is made up of 15 amino acids. The germline V gene encodes CDR1 MGHDK and CDR2 SYGVNS. Trimming took 6 bases from V and 3 from J; bases not matched to a gene: 11. The CDR3 nucleotides read TGTGCCAGCAGCGGGACAGCTGGAGGTTTCTACGAGCAGTACTTC. This sequence encodes CASSGTAGGFYEQYF.

This chain uses TRBV6-5 with TRBJ1-5, with D tentatively TRBD1 (5 bases). The CDR3 extends over 15 amino acids. Germline CDR1 is MNHEY and CDR2 is SVGAGI. V dropped 6 bases and J dropped 7 bases, with 19 bases sitting between them. The CDR3 coding sequence is TGTGCCAGCAGCTTTGGGACCTCCCAAGCACAGCCCCAGCATTTT. Encoded protein: CASSFGTSQAQPQHF.

This clone occurred a few times. This chain uses TRBV2 with TRBJ2-1; the match to TRBD2 covers 7 bases. Looked up from germline, CDR1 is SNHLY and CDR2 is FYNNEI. The CDR3 sequence is 15 residues long. V was clipped by 8 bases and J by 0 bases; unmatched bases: 7. The CDR3 spells CASFGGGYSYNEQFF. In DNA, the CDR3 is TGTGCCAGCTTCGGCGGGGGTTACTCCTACAATGAGCAGTTCTTC.

This clone was counted a single time. This chain joins TRBV24-1 and TRBJ1-1; maybe TRBD1 (6 bases). V gave up 0 bases and J gave up 11 bases, with 9 bases separating them. The length of the CDR3 is 12 residues. Germline lookup yields CDR1 KGHDR and CDR2 SFDVKD. In DNA form, the CDR3 reads TGTGCCACCAGTGATTTGACAGGGTCCGCTTTCTTT. Its protein product is CATSDLTGSAFF.

The CDR3 region is CAWSATIDRGSVYQPQHF. For the CDR3, the DNA is TGTGCCTGGAGCGCAACTATCGACAGGGGGTCGGTATATCAGCCCCAGCATTTT. The chain combines TRBV30 with TRBJ1-5, with TRBD1 identical over 9 bases. Trimming at V came to 3 bases and at J to 5 bases, leaving 17 bases not matched to a gene. Germline V gives CDR1 GTSNPN, CDR2 SVGIG (reference sequence). The CDR3 length is 18 residues.

This chain uses TRBV5-1 with TRBJ1-1; 8 nucleotides line up with TRBD1. The germline V gene encodes CDR1 SGHRS and CDR2 YFSETQ. This CDR3 is built from 15 residues. V lost 0 bases to trimming and J lost 1 base; unmatched junction nucleotides: 2. CDR3 sequence reads: CASSLGDRRNTEAFF. The CDR3 coding sequence is TGCGCCAGCAGCTTGGGGGACAGGAGGAACACTGAAGCTTTCTTT.

This chain uses TRBV3-1 (or the pseudogene TRBV3-2) with TRBJ1-6, with a weak D call TRBD1 (6 bases). Germline V CDR1 and CDR2: LGHDT, YNNKEL (reference sequence). CDR3 size: 16 residues. Trimming took off 6 bases at V and 10 bases at J, with 22 bases between the two ends. CDR3 sequence reads: CASSLEGGTRGSPLHF. CDR3 coding DNA: TGTGCCAGCAGTCTCGAGGGAGGGACAAGGGGCTCACCCCTCCACTTT.

Only one count was recorded for this clone. The chain links TRBV5-4 to TRBJ1-6; D gene ambiguous. Germline CDR1 reads SGHNT; CDR2 reads YYREEE (reference sequence). V lost 3 bases, J lost 10 bases, and 17 bases lay in between. This CDR3 is built from 15 residues. The CDR3 DNA sequence: TGTGCCAGCAGCTCTGCGCGGTTTACCACCTCACCCCTCCACTTT. As protein: CASSSARFTTSPLHF.

The table lists this clone with a count of one. The chain is built from TRBV23-1 and TRBJ2-3, with 8 nucleotides matching TRBD2. TRBV23-1 is identified as an open reading frame with a role that is uncertain. The V gene end was trimmed by 10 bases and the J gene end by 1 base; junction bases not matched to a gene: 19. This CDR3 is 18 amino acids long. CDR3 sequence: CAKWTAASGGPRTDTQYF. The CDR3, as DNA: TGCGCCAAATGGACAGCAGCGAGCGGGGGCCCACGCACAGATACGCAGTATTTT.

This chain joins TRBV7-2 and TRBJ1-4; 7 bases agree with TRBD1. Germline V gene data show CDR1 as SGHTA and CDR2 as FQGNSA. Losses at the gene ends were 6 bases for V and 10 bases for J; bases not matched to a gene: 11. The CDR3 length is 14 residues. The DNA of the CDR3 is TGTGCCAGCAGTTTGGACAGGTACCGAGGAAAACTGTTTTTT. As protein: CASSLDRYRGKLFF. The whole variable domain, remainder taken from reference TRBV7-2 and TRBJ1-4, is GAGVSQSPSNKVTEKGKDVELRCDPISGHTALYWYRQSLGQGLEFLIYFQGNSAPDKSGLPSDRFSAERTGGSVSTLTIQRTQQEDSAVYLCASSLDRYRGKLFFGSGTQLSVL.

The gene calls are TRBV18 and TRBJ1-1, with a possible D match to TRBD1 (5 bases). Germline values: CDR1 KGHSH, CDR2 LQKENI. This CDR3 contains 16 residues. Trimming shortened V by 2 bases and J by 0 bases, and 13 bases separated the two germline ends. CDR3 in amino acids: CASSPGGFLMNTEAFF. The CDR3 region has the DNA TGTGCCAGCTCACCAGGGGGGTTTCTGATGAACACTGAAGCTTTCTTT.

The table lists this clone with a count of one. V usage is TRBV6-5 and J usage is TRBJ2-1; TRBD1 might be the D (5 bases). CDR3 size: 15 residues. Looked up from germline, CDR1 is MNHEY and CDR2 is SVGAGI. V lost 4 bases, J lost 0 bases, and 10 bases lay in between. The CDR3 loop reads CASSFQGSSYNEQFF. DNA of the CDR3: TGTGCCAGCAGTTTCCAGGGAAGCTCCTACAATGAGCAGTTCTTC.

V is TRBV5-8 and J is TRBJ1-1, with no clear D. The germline V and J ends were trimmed by 4 bases and 5 bases, with 15 bases remaining between them. The CDR3 extends over 14 amino acids. Germline CDR1 SGHTS, CDR2 YDEGEE. The CDR3 sequence is CASSPTGGETEAFF. The CDR3 nucleotides are TGTGCCAGCAGCCCGACTGGTGGGGAGACTGAAGCTTTCTTT.

CDR3 in DNA: TGTGCCAGCAGTTACGGCGAGCGGGGGGCCGTAAAGACCCAGTACTTC. It codes for CASSYGERGAVKTQYF. The chain joins TRBV6-2 or TRBV6-3 to TRBJ2-5, with 9 bases aligning to TRBD2. With 2 bases clipped from V and 6 bases from J, the junction kept 10 bases outside the gene matches. Germline V gene data show CDR1 as MNHEY and CDR2 as SVGEGT. This CDR3 has 16 amino acids.

V and J are TRBV6-6 and TRBJ2-5; TRBD2 agrees at 8 bases. The germline V gene encodes CDR1 MNHNY and CDR2 SVGAGI (reference sequence). V shed 6 bases and J 5 bases; nucleotides not matched to a gene: 5. The CDR3 is 13 residues long. This CDR3 is CASRAGTRETQYF. DNA for the CDR3: TGTGCCAGCAGGGCCGGGACTAGGGAGACCCAGTACTTC.